Listed below are T cell receptor beta chains from one sample, sequenced in a study of cytomegalovirus exposure and HLA in healthy donors. Using immunoSEQ multiplex PCR, the repertoire was profiled, and TCRdb retains in-frame clones only, with some absent. The sample's table shows 200,000 to 250,000 clones. Sequenced sample: PBMCs. These TCRs come from a woman aged 25-40 years in good health and CMV-seropositive. The CDR3 runs from the conserved cysteine through the conserved F or W. A D gene is named only where the DNA matches it firmly.

d_call,v_call,j_call,cdr3_aa,cdr3_nt
TRBD1,TRBV5-6,TRBJ1-5,CASSVTGASNQPQHF,TGTGCCAGCAGCGTGACAGGGGCCAGCAATCAGCCCCAGCATTTT
.,TRBV7-9,TRBJ1-2,CASSLVLTDYNYGYTF,TGTGCCAGCAGCTTAGTTCTCACAGATTATAACTATGGCTACACCTTC
.,TRBV5-1,TRBJ1-4,CASSLKGGGTNEKLFF,TGCGCCAGCAGCTTGAAAGGGGGGGGAACTAATGAAAAACTGTTTTTT
.,TRBV15,TRBJ2-7,CATSRDTSSYEQYF,TGTGCCACCAGCAGGGACACCTCCTCCTACGAGCAGTACTTC
.,TRBV4-1,TRBJ1-6,CASSQEDRPHDTLHF,TGCGCCAGCAGCCAAGAAGACAGACCTCACGACACCCTCCACTTT
.,TRBV27,TRBJ1-1,CASSSGGTEAFF,TGTGCCAGCAGTTCGGGTGGCACTGAAGCTTTCTTT
.,TRBV11-3,TRBJ2-5,CASSLGGQPETQYF,TGTGCCAGCAGCTTAGGCGGACAGCCTGAGACCCAGTACTTC
TRBD2,TRBV12-5,TRBJ2-1,CASGLAGGRTSGRPYYNEQFF,TGTGCTAGTGGTTTGGCAGGGGGAAGGACTAGCGGGAGGCCATACTACAATGAGCAGTTCTTC
TRBD2,TRBV7-6,TRBJ2-7,CASSLEAGGEQYF,TGTGCCAGCAGTTTAGAGGCGGGGGGCGAGCAGTACTTC
.,TRBV13,TRBJ2-2,CASSLDSGELFF,TGTGCCAGCAGCTTAGACTCCGGGGAGCTGTTTTTT
.,TRBV6-1,TRBJ2-7,CASSLKGRGGEQYF,TGTGCCAGCAGCCTAAAGGGTAGGGGGGGGGAGCAGTACTTC
TRBD1,TRBV7-7,TRBJ2-2,CASSLAPPGTGGRTGELFF,TGTGCCAGCAGCTTAGCGCCCCCCGGGACAGGGGGCCGAACCGGGGAGCTGTTTTTT
TRBD2,TRBV5-1,TRBJ2-3,CASSPFTSGGSTDTQYF,TGCGCCAGCAGCCCTTTTACTAGCGGGGGCAGCACAGATACGCAGTATTTT
TRBD1,TRBV10-3,TRBJ2-7,CAISEDRDRVEQYF,TGTGCCATCAGTGAGGACCGAGACAGGGTCGAGCAGTACTTC
.,TRBV28,TRBJ1-1,CASSEAFSPMNTEAFF,TGTGCCAGCAGTGAGGCGTTCTCGCCCATGAACACTGAAGCTTTCTTT
.,TRBV11-3,TRBJ2-1,CASSPTESSYNEQFF,TGTGCCAGCAGTCCGACGGAGAGCTCCTACAATGAGCAGTTCTTC
.,TRBV25-1,TRBJ2-5,CASNEGVLETQYF,TGTGCCAGCAACGAGGGAGTATTAGAGACCCAGTACTTC
TRBD1,TRBV18,TRBJ1-2,CASSTDRGGYGYTF,TGTGCCAGCTCAACCGACAGGGGGGGCTATGGCTACACCTTC
.,TRBV13,TRBJ2-2,CASSRRPMNTGELFF,TGTGCCAGCAGCCGGAGGCCCATGAACACCGGGGAGCTGTTTTTT
.,TRBV7-5,TRBJ2-3,CVRSLVFQTDTQYF,TGTGTCAGAAGCTTAGTTTTCCAGACAGATACGCAGTATTTT
TRBD1,TRBV2,TRBJ2-1,CASKGQGFSHEQFF,TGTGCCAGCAAGGGACAGGGGTTTTCCCATGAGCAGTTCTTC
TRBD1,TRBV27,TRBJ1-1,CASSTDRVGEAFF,TGTGCCAGCAGTACGGACAGGGTTGGTGAAGCTTTCTTT
.,TRBV28,TRBJ1-2,CASSPWRGDYGYTF,TGTGCCAGCAGTCCTTGGCGGGGGGACTATGGCTACACCTTC
.,TRBV27,TRBJ1-2,CASSLWRGSGGYTF,TGTGCCAGCAGTTTATGGAGAGGGTCAGGTGGCTACACCTTC
TRBD1,TRBV4-1,TRBJ1-5,CASSQEGQVYQPQHF,TGCGCCAGCAGCCAAGAGGGACAGGTTTATCAGCCCCAGCATTTT
.,TRBV25-1,TRBJ1-4,CASSEPGVSGEKLFF,TGTGCCAGCAGTGAGCCCGGGGTGTCGGGTGAAAAACTGTTTTTT
.,TRBV2,TRBJ1-2,CASSDRRSGYTF,TGTGCCAGCAGTGACCGCAGATCTGGCTACACCTTC
.,TRBV19,TRBJ2-1,CASSIRSDSSYNEQFF,TGTGCCAGTAGTATTAGGAGCGATAGCTCCTACAATGAGCAGTTCTTC
.,TRBV10-3,TRBJ2-5,CAISESNQQETQYF,TGTGCCATCAGTGAGTCGAACCAGCAAGAGACCCAGTACTTC
TRBD2,TRBV7-6,TRBJ2-3,CASSFLAGNPTDTQYF,TGTGCCAGCAGCTTTCTAGCGGGAAACCCCACAGATACGCAGTATTTT
TRBD1,TRBV4-1,TRBJ1-2,CASSPTGTGLLPGGYTF,TGCGCCAGCAGCCCGACCGGGACAGGGTTACTCCCGGGTGGCTACACCTTC
.,TRBV4-3,TRBJ2-7,CASSQEGSVGRYEQYF,TGCGCCAGCAGCCAAGAGGGTTCGGTGGGGAGATACGAGCAGTACTTC
.,TRBV27,TRBJ1-5,CASSGLHNQPQHF,TGTGCCAGCTCAGGACTGCACAATCAGCCCCAGCATTTT
.,TRBV15,TRBJ1-5,CATSRAEGQPQHF,TGTGCCACCAGCAGAGCTGAGGGTCAGCCCCAGCATTTT
TRBD2,TRBV29-1,TRBJ2-1,CSGGGRNLEQFF,TGCAGCGGTGGCGGGAGAAATCTTGAGCAGTTCTTC
TRBD2,TRBV6-5,TRBJ2-1,CASSYHWLAGYNEQFF,TGTGCCAGCAGTTACCACTGGCTAGCGGGCTACAATGAGCAGTTCTTC
.,TRBV5-4,TRBJ1-2,CASSLGGGQDGYTF,TGTGCCAGCAGCTTGGGCGGGGGGCAAGATGGCTACACCTTC
.,TRBV2,TRBJ2-2,CASSADFTGELFF,TGTGCCAGCAGTGCGGACTTCACCGGGGAGCTGTTTTTT
TRBD2,TRBV4-1,TRBJ2-5,CASSQEAGVGTQYF,TGCGCCAGCAGCCAAGAGGCGGGGGTAGGGACCCAGTACTTC
.,TRBV2,TRBJ2-5,CASSQGQETQYF,TGTGCCAGCAGCCAGGGGCAAGAGACCCAGTACTTC
.,TRBV18,TRBJ1-1,CASSPGLAGVNTEAFF,TGTGCCAGCTCACCTGGCTTAGCAGGGGTGAACACTGAAGCTTTCTTT
TRBD1,TRBV7-9,TRBJ2-1,CATDRGTTKIYNEQFF,TGTGCGACAGACAGGGGGACAACCAAGATTTACAATGAGCAGTTCTTC
.,TRBV5-1,TRBJ2-5,CASSATGTISSQETQYF,TGCGCCAGCAGCGCTACCGGGACAATATCGTCCCAAGAGACCCAGTACTTC
.,TRBV21-1,TRBJ2-2,CASSKALIGDSRNTGELFF,TGTGCCAGCAGCAAAGCGCTTATAGGCGACAGCAGGAACACCGGGGAGCTGTTTTTT
TRBD1,TRBV15,TRBJ1-2,CATSRDLGTGGYGYTF,TGTGCCACCAGCAGAGATCTTGGGACAGGGGGCTATGGCTACACCTTC
TRBD1,TRBV6-5,TRBJ1-1,CASSQGGEAFF,TGTGCCAGCAGCCAGGGGGGAGAAGCTTTCTTT
.,TRBV4-1,TRBJ1-6,CASSTSSYNSPLHF,TGCGCCAGCAGCACGAGCTCCTATAATTCACCCCTCCACTTT
TRBD1,TRBV7-2,TRBJ2-2,CASSSKGRQGYTGELFF,TGTGCCAGCAGCTCAAAGGGGCGACAGGGTTACACCGGGGAGCTGTTTTTT
.,TRBV6-6,TRBJ1-1,CASRGGVNTEAFF,TGTGCCAGCAGGGGGGGTGTGAACACTGAAGCTTTCTTT
.,TRBV9,TRBJ2-7,CASSALQGPTYEQYF,TGTGCCAGCAGCGCATTACAGGGTCCGACCTACGAGCAGTACTTC
TRBD1,TRBV19,TRBJ2-7,CASRTRQGISEQYF,TGTGCCAGTAGAACGAGACAGGGGATAAGCGAGCAGTACTTC
TRBD2,TRBV18,TRBJ2-1,CASSPPSGSRGTQDEQFF,TGTGCCAGCTCACCACCTAGCGGGAGTAGGGGGACACAGGATGAGCAGTTCTTC
TRBD2,TRBV13,TRBJ2-3,CASSLASGGTDTQYF,TGTGCCAGCAGCTTAGCCAGCGGGGGTACAGATACGCAGTATTTT